Listed below are T cell receptor beta chains from one sample, sequenced in a study of T-cell reconstitution after alpha-beta-depleted transplantation in children. MiXCR, run by TCRdb on the PCR reads, gives a single entry per CDR3 protein. Counted here are some 830,000 distinct CDR3 sequences, 16% occurring once; the ten biggest clones make up 5%. This sample comprised PBMCs, mostly from graft donor cells, obtained 360 days after TCRalphabeta/CD19-depleted stem cell transplant. The receptors come from a male patient younger than 18 who had a stem cell transplant for acute lymphoblastic leukemia, so the T cells may come from the graft donor. Each CDR3 is given with its conserved first and last residue. D genes are given only for firm matches. Size values are once, few and many counts, or a class for expanded clones, and some rows have none.

>TRBJ1-1|TRBV7-8|.|few
CASSLAGHKATEAFF
TGTGCCAGCAGCTTAGCGGGCCATAAAGCCACTGAAGCTTTCTTT
>TRBJ2-1|TRBV5-1|.|.
CASSLHWSGNEQFF
TGCGCCAGCAGCTTGCACTGGTCTGGGAATGAGCAGTTCTTC
>TRBJ2-5|TRBV5-1|.|few
CASRITTQETQYF
TGCGCCAGCAGAATAACGACCCAAGAGACCCAGTACTTC
>TRBJ1-1|TRBV11-1|.|.
CASRDPPTEAFF
TGTGCCAGCAGGGATCCGCCAACTGAAGCTTTCTTT
>TRBJ2-1|TRBV12-3/TRBV12-4|TRBD1|.
CASGTGVGNEQFF
TGTGCCAGCGGGACAGGGGTCGGCAATGAGCAGTTCTTC
>TRBJ1-5|TRBV24-1|.|few
CATSDPLRNQPQHF
TGTGCCACCAGTGATCCCCTTCGCAATCAGCCCCAGCATTTT
>TRBJ1-5|TRBV15|.|.
CATSREQGRNQPQHF
TGTGCCACCAGCAGAGAACAGGGTCGAAATCAGCCCCAGCATTTT
>TRBJ1-2|TRBV19|.|.
CASSIVSGEGYTF
TGTGCCAGTAGTATAGTATCCGGTGAGGGCTACACCTTC
>TRBJ2-1|TRBV18|TRBD2|.
CASSPLSLAGINEQFF
TGTGCCAGCTCACCACTCAGCCTAGCGGGAATAAATGAGCAGTTCTTC
>TRBJ2-1|TRBV18|TRBD2|.
CASSPPSIAGGPSEQFF
TGTGCCAGCTCACCACCGTCCATAGCGGGAGGGCCGAGTGAGCAGTTCTTC
>TRBJ2-1|TRBV20-1|.|.
CCAREPHPVRRGRAPNEQFF
TGCTGTGCTAGAGAACCGCACCCTGTAAGGCGGGGGCGGGCCCCCAATGAGCAGTTCTTC
>TRBJ1-2|TRBV12-3/TRBV12-4|TRBD1|.
CASNTQGVYGYTF
TGTGCCAGCAATACCCAGGGGGTCTATGGCTACACCTTC
>TRBJ2-7|TRBV4-1|TRBD2|few
CASSQGVAGVLYEQYF
TGCGCCAGCAGCCAAGGGGTAGCGGGAGTCCTCTACGAGCAGTACTTC
>TRBJ2-7|TRBV20-1|.|few
CSARDDTYEQYF
TGCAGTGCTAGAGACGACACTTACGAGCAGTACTTC
>TRBJ2-3|TRBV29-1|.|few
CSVVRAPDTQYF
TGCAGCGTTGTCAGGGCGCCAGATACGCAGTATTTT
>TRBJ2-1|TRBV29-1|TRBD1|many
CSVEGTGVIISEQFF
TGCAGCGTTGAGGGGACAGGGGTTATAATTAGTGAGCAGTTCTTC
>TRBJ2-1|TRBV12-3/TRBV12-4|TRBD2|few
CASSLTSGNNEQFF
TGTGCCAGCAGTCTAACTAGCGGGAACAATGAGCAGTTCTTC
>TRBJ1-5|TRBV29-1|.|many
CSVADGNQPQHF
TGCAGCGTTGCGGACGGGAATCAGCCCCAGCATTTT
>TRBJ1-6|TRBV5-1|.|few
CASSLDRIYSPLHF
TGCGCCAGCAGCCTCGACAGGATTTATTCACCCCTCCACTTT
>TRBJ2-1|TRBV19|TRBD1|.
CASTWDRGTNEQFF
TGTGCCAGTACGTGGGACAGGGGTACGAATGAGCAGTTCTTC
>TRBJ1-2|TRBV14|.|few
CASSQDRDILSHGYTF
TGTGCCAGCAGCCAAGATCGGGACATCCTCTCCCATGGCTACACCTTC
>TRBJ1-1|TRBV6-6|.|many
CASATGMNTEAFF
TGTGCCAGCGCTACAGGTATGAACACTGAAGCTTTCTTT
>TRBJ2-1|TRBV4-2|.|.
CASSQETGLSNEQFF
TGTGCCAGCAGCCAAGAAACGGGGCTGAGTAATGAGCAGTTCTTC
>TRBJ2-3|TRBV7-2|.|.
CASSLLGVFVADTQYF
TGTGCCAGCAGCTTATTAGGGGTTTTCGTGGCAGATACGCAGTATTTT
>TRBJ2-7|TRBV7-9|TRBD1|.
CASSDRTGGSGEQYF
TGTGCCAGCAGCGATAGGACAGGGGGCTCCGGCGAGCAGTACTTC
>TRBJ2-3|TRBV18|.|few
CASSPRDGDTQYF
TGTGCCAGCTCACCACGGGACGGGGATACGCAGTATTTT
>TRBJ2-1|TRBV7-2|.|few
CASSLGRGGQGSEQFF
TGTGCCAGCAGCTTAGGTCGGGGAGGCCAAGGGAGTGAGCAGTTCTTC
>TRBJ2-7|TRBV12-3/TRBV12-4|TRBD1|few
CASRGTASEQYF
TGTGCCAGCAGAGGGACAGCAAGCGAGCAGTACTTC
>TRBJ2-7|TRBV19|.|once
CASSIGTAAYEQYF
TGTGCCAGTAGTATAGGGACCGCCGCCTACGAGCAGTACTTC
>TRBJ2-1|TRBV27|TRBD2|.
CASSSPLSGRETEQFF
TGTGCCAGCAGTTCCCCGCTTAGCGGGAGGGAGACTGAGCAGTTCTTC
>TRBJ2-7|TRBV6-5|.|few
CASSYSGQSYEQYF
TGTGCCAGCAGTTACTCGGGACAATCCTACGAGCAGTACTTC
>TRBJ1-1|TRBV14|.|.
CASSQHRGGATEAFF
TGTGCCAGCAGCCAACACCGAGGGGGGGCCACTGAAGCTTTCTTT
>TRBJ2-3|TRBV5-1|TRBD2|many
CASRGLAGSTDTQYF
TGCGCCAGCCGGGGACTAGCGGGAAGCACAGATACGCAGTATTTT
>TRBJ2-2|TRBV4-1|TRBD2|many
CASSRMVLAGASNTGELFF
TGCGCCAGCAGCCGGATGGTTCTAGCGGGTGCATCGAACACCGGGGAGCTGTTTTTT
>TRBJ2-7|TRBV19|TRBD2|few
CASRPRGGSYEQYF
TGTGCCAGTAGGCCTCGCGGGGGATCCTACGAGCAGTACTTC
>TRBJ2-1|TRBV5-1|.|few
CASSFASAGLRSSYNEQFF
TGCGCCAGCAGCTTTGCTAGCGCGGGTCTGAGGAGCTCCTACAATGAGCAGTTCTTC
>TRBJ2-1|TRBV5-6|TRBD2|few
CASSSYGTTLYNEQFF
TGTGCCAGCAGCTCCTACGGGACTACCCTCTACAATGAGCAGTTCTTC
>TRBJ1-2|TRBV7-9|.|many
CASSVFGDYGYTF
TGTGCCAGCAGCGTATTCGGAGACTATGGCTACACCTTC
>TRBJ2-7|TRBV7-8|TRBD1|many
CASSLGQGALYKQYF
TGTGCCAGCAGCTTAGGGCAGGGGGCCCTTTACAAGCAGTACTTC
>TRBJ1-2|TRBV10-3|.|few
CAISVRDKAGYTF
TGTGCCATCAGTGTACGGGACAAGGCCGGCTACACCTTC
>TRBJ2-1|TRBV11-2|.|.
CASSFHDSFSEQFF
TGTGCCAGCAGTTTCCACGACTCCTTCAGTGAGCAGTTCTTC
>TRBJ1-2|TRBV12-3/TRBV12-4|TRBD1|.
CASSRQGSVYGYTF
TGTGCCAGCAGTCGACAGGGGTCCGTCTATGGCTACACCTTC
>TRBJ1-1|TRBV6-1|.|.
CASGGWMGLNTEAFF
TGTGCCAGCGGAGGGTGGATGGGGTTAAACACTGAAGCTTTCTTT
>TRBJ2-1|TRBV6-6|.|.
CASSYGPEQFF
TGTGCCAGCAGTTACGGGCCTGAGCAGTTCTTC
>TRBJ2-7|TRBV5-1|TRBD2|few
CASRPEGGDEQYF
TGCGCCAGCAGACCCGAGGGAGGGGACGAGCAGTACTTC
>TRBJ1-4|TRBV4-1|.|.
CAISQDIDSLNEKLFF
TGCGCCATCAGCCAAGATATCGACAGCCTTAATGAAAAACTGTTTTTT
>TRBJ2-1|TRBV20-1|.|few
CSARTILTYNEQFF
TGCAGTGCTAGGACTATTCTTACCTACAATGAGCAGTTCTTC
>TRBJ1-1|TRBV10-1|.|.
CASSESGNMNTEAFF
TGCGCCAGCAGTGAGTCGGGAAATATGAACACTGAAGCTTTCTTT
>TRBJ2-1|TRBV12-5|TRBD2|many
CASGRPGLAGFYNEQFF
TGTGCTAGTGGCCGACCCGGACTAGCGGGCTTCTACAATGAGCAGTTCTTC
>TRBJ2-5|TRBV30|.|.
CAWSVGPMETQYF
TGTGCCTGGAGTGTAGGACCGATGGAGACCCAGTACTTC
>TRBJ2-5|TRBV5-1|.|.
CASSLDDNEETQYF
TGCGCCAGCAGCTTGGACGACAACGAAGAGACCCAGTACTTC
>TRBJ2-1|TRBV24-1|.|few
CATSAGSFAYNEQFF
TGTGCCACCAGTGCCGGGAGCTTCGCCTACAATGAGCAGTTCTTC